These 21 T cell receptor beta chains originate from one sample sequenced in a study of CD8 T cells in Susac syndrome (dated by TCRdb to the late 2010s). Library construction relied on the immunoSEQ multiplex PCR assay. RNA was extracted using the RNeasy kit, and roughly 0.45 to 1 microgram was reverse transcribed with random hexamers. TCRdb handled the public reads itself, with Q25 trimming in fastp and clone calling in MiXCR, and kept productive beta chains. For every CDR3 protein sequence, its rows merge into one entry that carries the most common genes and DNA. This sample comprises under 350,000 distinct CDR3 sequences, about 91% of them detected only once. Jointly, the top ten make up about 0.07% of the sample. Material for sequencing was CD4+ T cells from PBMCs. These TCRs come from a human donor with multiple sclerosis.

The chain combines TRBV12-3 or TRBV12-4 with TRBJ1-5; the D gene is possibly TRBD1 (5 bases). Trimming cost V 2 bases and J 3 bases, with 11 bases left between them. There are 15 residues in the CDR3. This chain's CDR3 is CASSLFQGLNQPQHF. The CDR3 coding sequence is TGTGCCAGCAGTTTATTCCAGGGCCTCAATCAGCCCCAGCATTTT.

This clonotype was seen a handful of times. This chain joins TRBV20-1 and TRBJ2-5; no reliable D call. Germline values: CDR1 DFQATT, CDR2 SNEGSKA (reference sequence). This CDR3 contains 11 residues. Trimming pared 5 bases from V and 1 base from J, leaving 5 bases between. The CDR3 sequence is CSAQFQETQYF. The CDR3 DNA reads TGCAGTGCTCAGTTCCAAGAGACCCAGTACTTC.

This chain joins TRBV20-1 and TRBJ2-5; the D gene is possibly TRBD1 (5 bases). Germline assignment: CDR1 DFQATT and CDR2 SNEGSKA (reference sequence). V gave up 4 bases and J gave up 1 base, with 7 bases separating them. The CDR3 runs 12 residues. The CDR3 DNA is TGCAGTGCTACCCAGGGCCAAGAGACCCAGTACTTC. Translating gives CSATQGQETQYF.

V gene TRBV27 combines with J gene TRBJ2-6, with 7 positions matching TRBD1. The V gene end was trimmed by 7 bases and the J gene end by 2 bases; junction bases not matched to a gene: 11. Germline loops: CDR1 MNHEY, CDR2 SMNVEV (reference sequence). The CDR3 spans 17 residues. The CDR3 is CASKRADRATGANVLTF. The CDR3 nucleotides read TGTGCCAGCAAGAGAGCCGACAGGGCAACTGGGGCCAACGTCCTGACTTTC. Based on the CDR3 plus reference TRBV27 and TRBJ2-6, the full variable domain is EAQVTQNPRYLITVTGKKLTVTCSQNMNHEYMSWYRQDPGLGLRQIYYSMNVEVTDKGDVPEGYKVSRKEKRNFPLILESPSPNQTSLYFCASKRADRATGANVLTFGAGSRLTVL.

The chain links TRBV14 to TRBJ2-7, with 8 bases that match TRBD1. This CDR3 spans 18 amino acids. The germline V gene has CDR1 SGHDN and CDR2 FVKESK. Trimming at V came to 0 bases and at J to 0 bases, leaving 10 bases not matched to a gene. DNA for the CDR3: TGTGCCAGCAGCCAAGATCTTGAAGGACAGGGAAGCTCCTACGAGCAGTACTTC. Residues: CASSQDLEGQGSSYEQYF.

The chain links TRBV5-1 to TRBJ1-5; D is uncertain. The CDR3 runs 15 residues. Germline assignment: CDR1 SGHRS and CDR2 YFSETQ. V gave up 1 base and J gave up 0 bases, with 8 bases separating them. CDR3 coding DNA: TGCGCCAGCAGCTTGTTTGGGGATAGCAATCAGCCCCAGCATTTT. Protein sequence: CASSLFGDSNQPQHF.

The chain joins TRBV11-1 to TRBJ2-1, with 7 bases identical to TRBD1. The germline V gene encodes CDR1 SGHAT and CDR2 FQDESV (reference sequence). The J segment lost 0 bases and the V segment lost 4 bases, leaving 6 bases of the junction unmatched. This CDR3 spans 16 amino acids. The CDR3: CASSSTWDSSYNEQFF. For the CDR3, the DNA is TGTGCCAGCAGCTCGACTTGGGACAGCTCCTACAATGAGCAGTTCTTC.

The CDR3 coding sequence is TGTGCCAGCAGCCTAACTACTAGCAGCAGATCGTGGGGCCAGTACTTC. Translation: CASSLTTSSRSWGQYF. The V gene is TRBV7-2, the J gene TRBJ2-5, with D possibly being TRBD2 (6 bases). Trimming left V 5 bases short and J 10 bases short, with 26 bases between. Germline V CDR1 and CDR2: SGHTA, FQGNSA. The CDR3 loop spans 16 amino acids. The full variable domain, with the rest looked up from reference TRBV7-2 and TRBJ2-5, is GAGVSQSPSNKVTEKGKDVELRCDPISGHTALYWYRQSLGQGLEFLIYFQGNSAPDKSGLPSDRFSAERTGGSVSTLTIQRTQQEDSAVYLCASSLTTSSRSWGQYFGPGTRLLVL.

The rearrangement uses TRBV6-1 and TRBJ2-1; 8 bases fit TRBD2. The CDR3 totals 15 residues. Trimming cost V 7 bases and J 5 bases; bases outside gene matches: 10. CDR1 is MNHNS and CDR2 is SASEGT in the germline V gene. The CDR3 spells CASTFATSADNEQFF. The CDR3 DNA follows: TGTGCCAGCACCTTCGCGACTAGCGCCGACAATGAGCAGTTCTTC.

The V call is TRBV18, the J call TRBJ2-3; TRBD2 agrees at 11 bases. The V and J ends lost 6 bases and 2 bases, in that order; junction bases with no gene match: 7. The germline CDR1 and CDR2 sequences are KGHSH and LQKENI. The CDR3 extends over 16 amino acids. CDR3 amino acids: CASSSGTSGLTDTQYF. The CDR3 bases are TGTGCCAGCTCGTCCGGGACTAGCGGTCTCACAGATACGCAGTATTTT.

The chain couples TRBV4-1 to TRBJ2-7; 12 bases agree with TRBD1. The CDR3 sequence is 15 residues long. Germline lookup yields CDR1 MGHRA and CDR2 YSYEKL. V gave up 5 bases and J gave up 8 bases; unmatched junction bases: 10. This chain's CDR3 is CASSSPGQGARKQYF. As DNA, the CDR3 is TGCGCCAGCAGCAGCCCGGGACAGGGGGCAAGGAAGCAGTACTTC.

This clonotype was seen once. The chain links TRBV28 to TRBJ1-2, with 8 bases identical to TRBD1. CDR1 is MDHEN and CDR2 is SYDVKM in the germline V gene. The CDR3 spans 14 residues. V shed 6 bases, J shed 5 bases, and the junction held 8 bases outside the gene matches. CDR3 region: CASSPPGGRYGYTF. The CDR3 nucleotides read TGTGCCAGCAGCCCGCCAGGGGGCCGGTATGGCTACACCTTC.

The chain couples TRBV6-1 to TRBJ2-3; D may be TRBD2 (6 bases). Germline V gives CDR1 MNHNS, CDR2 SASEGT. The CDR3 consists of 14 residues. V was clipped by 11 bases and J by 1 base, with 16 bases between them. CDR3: CAGKVSGRTDTQYF. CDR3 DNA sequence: TGTGCCGGAAAAGTTAGCGGTCGCACAGATACGCAGTATTTT.

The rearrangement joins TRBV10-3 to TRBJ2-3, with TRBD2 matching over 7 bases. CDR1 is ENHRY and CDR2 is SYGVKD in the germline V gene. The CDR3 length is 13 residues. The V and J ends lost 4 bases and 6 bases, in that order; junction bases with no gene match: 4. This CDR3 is CAISVSREDTQYF. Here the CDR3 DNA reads TGTGCCATCAGTGTCTCGCGGGAGGATACGCAGTATTTT.

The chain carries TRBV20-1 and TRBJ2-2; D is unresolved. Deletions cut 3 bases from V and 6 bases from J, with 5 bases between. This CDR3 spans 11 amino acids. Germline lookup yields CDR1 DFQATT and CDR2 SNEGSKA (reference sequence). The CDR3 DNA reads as TGCAGTGCTAGTAGAGCCGGGGAGCTGTTTTTT. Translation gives CSASRAGELFF.

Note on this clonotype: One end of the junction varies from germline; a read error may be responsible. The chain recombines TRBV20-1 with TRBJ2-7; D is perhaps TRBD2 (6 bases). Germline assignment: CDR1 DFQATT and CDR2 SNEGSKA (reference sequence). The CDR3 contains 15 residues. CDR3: CSARDAGTQEYEQYF. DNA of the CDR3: TGCAGTGCCAGAGATGCCGGGACTCAAGAATACGAGCAGTACTTC.

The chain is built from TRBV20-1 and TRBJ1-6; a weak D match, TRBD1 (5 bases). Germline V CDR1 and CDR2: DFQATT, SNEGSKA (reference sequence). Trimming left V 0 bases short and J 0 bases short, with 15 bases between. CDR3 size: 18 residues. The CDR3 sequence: CSARDGGTGSSYNSPLHF. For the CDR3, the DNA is TGCAGTGCTAGAGATGGGGGGACTGGGAGCTCCTATAATTCACCCCTCCACTTT.

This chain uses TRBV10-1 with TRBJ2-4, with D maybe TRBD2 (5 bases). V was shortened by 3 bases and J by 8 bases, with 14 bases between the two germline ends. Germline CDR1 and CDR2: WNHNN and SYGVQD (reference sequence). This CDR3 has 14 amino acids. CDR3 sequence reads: CASSEYGVLDIQYF. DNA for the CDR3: TGCGCCAGCAGTGAATACGGGGTTTTGGACATTCAGTACTTC.

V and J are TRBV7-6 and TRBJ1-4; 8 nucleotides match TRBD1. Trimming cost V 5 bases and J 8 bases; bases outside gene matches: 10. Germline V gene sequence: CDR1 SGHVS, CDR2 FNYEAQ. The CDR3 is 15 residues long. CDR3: CASSPNRGAREKLFF. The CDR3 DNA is TGTGCCAGCAGCCCCAACAGGGGGGCAAGGGAAAAACTGTTTTTT.

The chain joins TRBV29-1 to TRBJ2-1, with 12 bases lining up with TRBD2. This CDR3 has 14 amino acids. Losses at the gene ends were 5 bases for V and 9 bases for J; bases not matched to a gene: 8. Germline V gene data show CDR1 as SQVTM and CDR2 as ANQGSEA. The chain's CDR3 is CSVTLAGGPIEQFF. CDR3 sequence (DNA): TGCAGCGTTACGCTAGCGGGAGGGCCGATTGAGCAGTTCTTC.

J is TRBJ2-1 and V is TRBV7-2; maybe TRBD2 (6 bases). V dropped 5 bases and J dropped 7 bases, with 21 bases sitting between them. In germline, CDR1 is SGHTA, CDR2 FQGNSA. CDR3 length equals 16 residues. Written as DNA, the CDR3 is TGTGCCAGCAGCCTACAGAGTGGAGGGGTCGGAAATGAGCAGTTCTTC. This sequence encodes CASSLQSGGVGNEQFF.